Detailed here is one T cell receptor beta chain. Its antigen is not known. This entry comes from a study of vaccination and CD4 T cells after COVID-19. Background on the study: Sampling post-COVID took place a median approximately 100 days after diagnosis (range 35 to 161). Once vaccinated, three convalescent patients provided samples at day 14 and again at days 161 to 241 post-vaccination.

The time point is: late sampling 161 to 241 days after vaccination in a few convalescent patients. The sample's treatment: roughly 10-day PBMC culture with coronavirus spike peptide pools or control peptides (ViraFEST assay). The assay that was used to sequence DNA from cultured CD4+ T cells was the Oncomine TCR Beta short-read assay. TCRdb processed the PCR reads anew with MiXCR; each CDR3 protein has one entry. The repertoire consists of more than 20,000 distinct CDR3 sequences, with over 40% occurring once and the leading ten covering around 4.9%. Trimming shortened V by 8 bases and J by 8 bases, and 16 bases separated the two germline ends. Germline assignment: CDR1 MNHEY and CDR2 SVGEGT. This CDR3 spans 12 amino acids.

This clonotype was obtained from a human donor who had recovered from COVID-19. This sample comprised CD4+ T cells from blood, cultured in vitro, obtained about 7 months after SARS-CoV-2 vaccination. V usage is TRBV6-2 or TRBV6-3 and J usage is TRBJ2-7; D perhaps matches TRBD2 (5 bases). CDR3 sequence (DNA): TGTGCCAGCTCCGATTACGGGATTAAGCAGTACTTC. Translating it yields CASSDYGIKQYF.